Below are 23 T cell receptor beta chains sequenced from a single sample in a study of regulatory T cells in long-lasting Graves disease. Regarding time point: persistent/refractory GD, antithyroid drugs over 5 years with positive TRAb. RNA isolated from PBMCs was used to make the TCR library. Arm-PCR with iRepertoire HTBI primers amplified the CDR3 regions for these TCR beta libraries. TCRdb recomputed calls from the multiplex PCR reads with MiXCR, one row per CDR3 protein. In the table there are 500,000 to 700,000 distinct CDR3 sequences, about 32% of which are singletons. The sample consisted of peripheral blood mononuclear cells (PBMCs), taken when the disease was refractory, from a patient treated with antithyroid drugs. Receptors were obtained from a female donor with Graves disease.

V is TRBV19 and J is TRBJ1-2; D perhaps matches TRBD1 (5 bases). The CDR3 length is 15 residues. The germline CDR1 and CDR2 sequences are LNHDA and SQIVND (reference sequence). V lost 5 bases and J 4 bases, leaving 17 bases between the germline ends. The DNA for the CDR3 is TGTGCCAGTAGTCCCGCGCGGGACGGACTCTATGGCTACACCTTC. Amino acid sequence: CASSPARDGLYGYTF.

The chain links TRBV28 to TRBJ1-5, with TRBD1 identical over 7 bases. The CDR3 length is 13 residues. Germline trimming cut 7 bases from V and 3 bases from J; bases unmatched to any gene: 3. CDR1 MDHEN and CDR2 SYDVKM come from the germline V gene. The CDR3 bases are TGTGCCAGCACTGGGACAGACAATCAGCCCCAGCATTTT. It yields the protein CASTGTDNQPQHF.

This clonotype was seen a few times. The chain links TRBV20-1 to TRBJ2-7; D tentatively reads TRBD1 or TRBD2 (5 bases each). Trimming shortened V by 3 bases and J by 6 bases, and 12 bases separated the two germline ends. This CDR3 spans 12 amino acids. CDR1 is DFQATT and CDR2 is SNEGSKA in the germline V gene (reference sequence). CDR3: CSASGALGEQYF. The CDR3 nucleotides read TGCAGTGCTAGCGGGGCCCTGGGCGAGCAGTACTTC.

This clonotype appeared a few times. This chain connects TRBV5-1 to TRBJ1-2; no clear D. Germline assignment: CDR1 SGHRS and CDR2 YFSETQ. This CDR3 comprises 15 residues. V lost 4 bases to trimming and J lost 2 bases, with 15 bases between them. CDR3 residues: CASSKDYADNYGYTF. Written as DNA, the CDR3 is TGCGCCAGCAGCAAGGACTACGCGGACAACTATGGCTACACCTTC. The full variable domain, in which reference TRBV5-1 and TRBJ1-2 provide the parts outside the CDR3, is KAGVTQTPRYLIKTRGQQVTLSCSPISGHRSVSWYQQTPGQGLQFLFEYFSETQRNKGNFPGRFSGRQFSNSRSEMNVSTLELGDSALYLCASSKDYADNYGYTFGSGTRLTVV.

This clonotype was counted only a few times. The chain is built from TRBV3-1 and TRBJ2-7; D gene uncertain. V was cut by 0 bases and J by 10 bases, with 13 bases left in between. Looked up from germline, CDR1 is LGHDT and CDR2 is YNNKEL (reference sequence). The CDR3 extends over 13 amino acids. The CDR3 region is CASSQDLSGAQYF. CDR3 coding DNA: TGTGCCAGCAGCCAAGATTTGTCCGGAGCACAGTACTTC.

This clonotype was seen ten or more times. The chain uses TRBV12-3 or TRBV12-4 and TRBJ1-6; a possible D gene is TRBD1 (6 bases). V gave up 0 bases and J gave up 7 bases, with 7 bases separating them. The CDR3 has 14 residues. The CDR3 sequence: CASSLATGNSPLHF. The CDR3 coding sequence is TGTGCCAGCAGTTTAGCCACAGGGAATTCACCCCTCCACTTT.

The chain is built from TRBV6-4 and TRBJ1-4; D not resolved. This CDR3 region has 14 residues. V lost 8 bases and J lost 0, with 10 bases in between. Germline V gene lookup returns CDR1 MRHNA and CDR2 SNTAGT. The CDR3 DNA is TGTGCCAGCTGGAAAATTGCAACTAATGAAAAACTGTTTTTT. Its protein is CASWKIATNEKLFF.

This clonotype was seen a handful of times. The rearrangement joins TRBV5-1 to TRBJ1-4, with 8 bases fitting TRBD1. CDR1 is SGHRS, CDR2 YFSETQ, per germline. Germline trimming cut 4 bases from V and 8 bases from J; bases unmatched to any gene: 7. This CDR3 comprises 14 residues. DNA for the CDR3: TGCGCCAGCAGCCCGGACAGGGCCACCGAAAAACTGTTTTTT. Residues: CASSPDRATEKLFF. The whole variable domain, filled in from reference TRBV5-1 and TRBJ1-4, reads KAGVTQTPRYLIKTRGQQVTLSCSPISGHRSVSWYQQTPGQGLQFLFEYFSETQRNKGNFPGRFSGRQFSNSRSEMNVSTLELGDSALYLCASSPDRATEKLFFGSGTQLSVL.

As DNA, the CDR3 is TGTGCCAGCAGTTACCGGGGACAGATGAACACTGAAGCTTTCTTT. Protein product: CASSYRGQMNTEAFF. V and J are TRBV6-2 or TRBV6-3 and TRBJ1-1; 7 nucleotides match TRBD1. This CDR3 comprises 15 residues. V gave up 2 bases and J gave up 0 bases; unmatched junction bases: 3. Germline V gene sequence: CDR1 MNHEY, CDR2 SVGEGT.

Only a few counts were recorded for this clonotype. V and J are TRBV3-1 and TRBJ1-5; 8 bases are a match to TRBD1. Germline CDR1 LGHDT, CDR2 YNNKEL (reference sequence). V lost 1 base and J lost 7; bases outside the gene matches: 6. CDR3 length: 15 residues. CDR3 loop: CASSQGYRGEQPQHF. CDR3 nucleotides: TGTGCCAGCAGCCAAGGGTACAGGGGGGAACAGCCCCAGCATTTT. Drawing the rest from reference TRBV3-1 and TRBJ1-5, the complete variable domain is DTAVSQTPKYLVTQMGNDKSIKCEQNLGHDTMYWYKQDSKKFLKIMFSYNNKELIINETVPNRFSPKSPDKAHLNLHINSLELGDSAVYFCASSQGYRGEQPQHFGDGTRLSIL.

This clonotype was detected many times. The chain carries TRBV18 and TRBJ2-4, with 7 nucleotides matching TRBD1. Germline lookup yields CDR1 KGHSH and CDR2 LQKENI. The CDR3 is 18 residues long. After removal of 4 bases from V and 6 bases from J, the junction contained 18 bases not matched to a gene. The CDR3 region has the DNA TGTGCCAGCTCACGCCGCGGTTTGTACAGGGGCGGTGGAAACATTCAGTACTTC. It translates to CASSRRGLYRGGGNIQYF.

The chain recombines TRBV7-2 with TRBJ1-5; D not certain. This CDR3 is built from 15 residues. Trimming left V 3 bases short and J 1 base short, with 10 bases between. Germline assignment: CDR1 SGHTA and CDR2 FQGNSA. The DNA for the CDR3 is TGTGCCAGCAGCTTCATAGGAGGGAGCAATCAGCCCCAGCATTTT. It codes for CASSFIGGSNQPQHF.

This clonotype showed up many times. This chain joins TRBV7-9 and TRBJ1-1; TRBD1 matches 9 bases. V was clipped by 6 bases and J by 7 bases; unmatched bases: 6. Germline loops: CDR1 SEHNR, CDR2 FQNEAQ (reference sequence). This CDR3 comprises 13 residues. The CDR3 bases are TGTGCCAGCAGACATGGGACAGGGATTGAAGCTTTCTTT. Its protein is CASRHGTGIEAFF.

The rearrangement joins TRBV6-1 to TRBJ1-2, with a weak D call TRBD1 (6 bases). Germline V gene lookup returns CDR1 MNHNS and CDR2 SASEGT. The CDR3 consists of 15 residues. Trimming pared 6 bases from V and 7 bases from J, leaving 21 bases between. CDR3: CASSQLPATGSGYTF. CDR3 sequence (DNA): TGTGCCAGCAGCCAGCTTCCGGCGACAGGCTCTGGCTACACCTTC.

This clonotype was counted a few times. J is TRBJ2-5 and V is TRBV10-3; 8 bases match TRBD1. Looked up from germline, CDR1 is ENHRY and CDR2 is SYGVKD. The ends lost 9 bases at V and 0 bases at J; junction bases unmatched: 9. CDR3 length: 15 residues. The CDR3 sequence: CAIMDRDRNQETQYF. CDR3 in DNA: TGTGCCATTATGGACCGGGACAGGAACCAAGAGACCCAGTACTTC.

V usage is TRBV9 and J usage is TRBJ1-1; 8 bases agree with TRBD1. CDR3 size: 14 residues. Germline loops: CDR1 SGDLS, CDR2 YYNGEE. J gave up 9 bases and V 0 bases, and 7 bases lay outside the gene matches. For the CDR3, the DNA is TGTGCCAGCAGCGTAGAGGCGGGCAGGGGGCAAGCTTTCTTT. Amino acid sequence: CASSVEAGRGQAFF. Variable domain in full (rest from reference TRBV9 and TRBJ1-1): DSGVTQTPKHLITATGQRVTLRCSPRSGDLSVYWYQQSLDQGLQFLIQYYNGEERAKGNILERFSAQQFPDLHSELNLSSLELGDSALYFCASSVEAGRGQAFFGQGTRLTVV.

The V gene is TRBV7-2, the J gene TRBJ2-1; D not resolved. There are 12 residues in the CDR3. Trimming took off 1 base at V and 6 bases at J, with 4 bases between the two ends. The germline CDR1 and CDR2 sequences are SGHTA and FQGNSA. The CDR3 region is CASSLVSNEQFF. CDR3 sequence (DNA): TGTGCCAGCAGCTTAGTCAGCAATGAGCAGTTCTTC.

The chain combines TRBV19 with TRBJ1-5; D gene ambiguous. CDR3 length: 14 amino acids. The germline V gene has CDR1 LNHDA and CDR2 SQIVND (reference sequence). V lost 9 bases, J lost 3 bases, and 15 bases lay in between. The CDR3 spells CASLDTEPNQPQHF. The CDR3 nucleotides are TGTGCCAGCCTCGATACGGAACCCAATCAGCCCCAGCATTTT.

In its sample, this clonotype was seen a few times. The gene calls are TRBV20-1 and TRBJ1-5; D is perhaps TRBD1 (5 bases). Germline CDR1 and CDR2: DFQATT and SNEGSKA (reference sequence). The germline V and J ends were trimmed by 6 bases and 5 bases, with 17 bases remaining between them. The CDR3 totals 14 residues. CDR3 protein: CSAPAGVGDQPQHF. CDR3 nucleotide sequence: TGCAGTGCCCCAGCGGGGGTCGGGGATCAGCCCCAGCATTTT.

DNA for the CDR3: TGTGCCAGCAGCTCTGGACTAGCGGGAAACTCCTACGAGCAGTACTTC. Encoded protein: CASSSGLAGNSYEQYF. The rearrangement links TRBV6-1 to TRBJ2-7; 12 bases are shared with TRBD2. This CDR3 has 16 residues. Losses at the gene ends were 6 bases for V and 0 bases for J; bases not matched to a gene: 6. CDR1 is MNHNS, CDR2 SASEGT, per germline.

A few counts support this clonotype. This chain connects TRBV30 to TRBJ1-1, with a tentative D call TRBD1 (5 bases). Germline CDR1 and CDR2: GTSNPN and SVGIG (reference sequence). This CDR3 has 12 amino acids. V shed 0 bases and J shed 4 bases, with 6 bases lying between them. CDR3 loop: CAWSVGATEAFF. The CDR3 DNA is TGTGCCTGGAGTGTAGGGGCCACTGAAGCTTTCTTT.

This clonotype was counted only a few times. The chain uses TRBV30 and TRBJ2-7; D is unclear. Trimming pared 0 bases from V and 5 bases from J, leaving 11 bases between. The CDR3 spans 13 residues. CDR1 and CDR2 from the germline V gene are GTSNPN and SVGIG (reference sequence). The CDR3 nucleotides read TGTGCCTGGAGTGTACTCTCAGGCCACGAGCAGTACTTC. This translates into CAWSVLSGHEQYF.

This clonotype was detected ten times or more. The CDR3 spells CASSEVRISGGGETQYF. CDR3 nucleotides: TGTGCCAGCAGTGAAGTAAGAATTTCAGGCGGCGGAGAGACCCAGTACTTC. The chain joins TRBV2 to TRBJ2-5; D gene unclear. This CDR3 has 17 residues. V dropped 1 base and J dropped 4 bases, with 19 bases sitting between them. Germline lookup yields CDR1 SNHLY and CDR2 FYNNEI.